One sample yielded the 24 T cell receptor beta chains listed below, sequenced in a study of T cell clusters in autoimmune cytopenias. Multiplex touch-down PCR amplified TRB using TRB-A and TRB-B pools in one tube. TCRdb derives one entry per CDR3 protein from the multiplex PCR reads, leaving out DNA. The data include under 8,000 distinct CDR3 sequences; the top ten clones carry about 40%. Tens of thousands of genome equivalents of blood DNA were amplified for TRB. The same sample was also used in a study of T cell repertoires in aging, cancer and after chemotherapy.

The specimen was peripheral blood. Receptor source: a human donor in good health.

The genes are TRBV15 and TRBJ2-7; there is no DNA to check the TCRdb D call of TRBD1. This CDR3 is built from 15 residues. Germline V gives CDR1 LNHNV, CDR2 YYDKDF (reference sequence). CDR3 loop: CATSRGTGGSYEQYF.

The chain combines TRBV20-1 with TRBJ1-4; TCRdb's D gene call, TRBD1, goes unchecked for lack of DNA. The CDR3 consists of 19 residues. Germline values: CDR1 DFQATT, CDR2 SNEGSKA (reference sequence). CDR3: CSARDPLSSGGQGGEKLFF.

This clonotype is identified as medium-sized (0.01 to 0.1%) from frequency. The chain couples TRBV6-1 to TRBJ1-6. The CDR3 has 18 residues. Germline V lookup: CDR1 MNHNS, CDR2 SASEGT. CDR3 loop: CASSDVLEFSSYNSPLHF.

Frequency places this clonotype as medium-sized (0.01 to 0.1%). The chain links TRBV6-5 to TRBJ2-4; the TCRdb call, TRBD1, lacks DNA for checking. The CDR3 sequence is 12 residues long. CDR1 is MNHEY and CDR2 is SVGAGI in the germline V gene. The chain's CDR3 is CASTPGAGIQYF.

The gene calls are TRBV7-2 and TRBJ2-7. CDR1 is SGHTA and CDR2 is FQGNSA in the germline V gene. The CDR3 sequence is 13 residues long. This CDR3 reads CASSSTLTYEQYF.

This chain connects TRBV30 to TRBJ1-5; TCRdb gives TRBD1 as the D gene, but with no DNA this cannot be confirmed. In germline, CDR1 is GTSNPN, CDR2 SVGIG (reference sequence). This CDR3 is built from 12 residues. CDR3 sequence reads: CASGTGLKPQHF.

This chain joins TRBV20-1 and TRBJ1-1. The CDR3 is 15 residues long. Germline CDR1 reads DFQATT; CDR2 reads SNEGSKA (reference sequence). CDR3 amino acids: CSALKSVSGEMGAFF.

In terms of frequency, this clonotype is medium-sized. This CDR3 is CASSEDKGKGYSGANVLTF. J is TRBJ2-6 and V is TRBV6-1; TCRdb lists TRBD1, though no DNA is available to test this call. The V gene's germline CDR1 is MNHNS and CDR2 SASEGT. This CDR3 contains 19 residues.

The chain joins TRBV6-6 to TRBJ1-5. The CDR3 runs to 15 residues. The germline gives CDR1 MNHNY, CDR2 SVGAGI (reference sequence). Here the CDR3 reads CASSMGLYSNQPQHF.

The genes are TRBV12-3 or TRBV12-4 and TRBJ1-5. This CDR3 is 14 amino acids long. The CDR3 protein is CASKKGISNQPQHF.

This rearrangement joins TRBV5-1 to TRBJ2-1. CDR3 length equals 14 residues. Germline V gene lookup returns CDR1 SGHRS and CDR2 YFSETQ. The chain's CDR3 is CASSLGTSYNEQFF.

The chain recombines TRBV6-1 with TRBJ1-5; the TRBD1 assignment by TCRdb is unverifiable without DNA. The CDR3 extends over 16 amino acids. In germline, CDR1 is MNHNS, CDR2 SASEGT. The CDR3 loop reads CASSGSPRGWYQPQHF.

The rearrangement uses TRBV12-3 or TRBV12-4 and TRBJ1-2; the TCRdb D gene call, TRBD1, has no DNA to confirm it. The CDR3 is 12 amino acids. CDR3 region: CASSSRVGGYTF.

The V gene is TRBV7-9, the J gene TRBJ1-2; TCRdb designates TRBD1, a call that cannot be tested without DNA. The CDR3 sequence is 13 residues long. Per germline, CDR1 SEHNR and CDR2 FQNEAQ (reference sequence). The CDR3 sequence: CASSFTGFYGYTF.

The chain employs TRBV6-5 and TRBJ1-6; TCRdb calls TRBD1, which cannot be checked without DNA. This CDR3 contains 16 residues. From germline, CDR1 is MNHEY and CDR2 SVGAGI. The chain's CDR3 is CASSYGDKSRNSPLHF.

CDR3: CASSKYRGRGDSNQPQHF. The chain combines TRBV27 with TRBJ1-5; checking the TCRdb D call of TRBD1 is not possible without DNA. The CDR3 runs 18 residues. In germline, CDR1 is MNHEY, CDR2 SMNVEV (reference sequence).

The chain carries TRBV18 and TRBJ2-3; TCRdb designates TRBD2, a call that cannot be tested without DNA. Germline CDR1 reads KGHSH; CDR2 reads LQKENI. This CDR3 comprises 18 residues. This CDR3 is CASSPLAGGISSTDTQYF.

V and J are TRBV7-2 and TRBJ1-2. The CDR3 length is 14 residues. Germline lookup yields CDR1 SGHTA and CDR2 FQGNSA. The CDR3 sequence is CASSLEPANYGYTF. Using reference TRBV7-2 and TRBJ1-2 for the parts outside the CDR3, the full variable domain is GAGVSQSPSNKVTEKGKDVELRCDPISGHTALYWYRQSLGQGLEFLIYFQGNSAPDKSGLPSDRFSAERTGGSVSTLTIQRTQQEDSAVYLCASSLEPANYGYTFGSGTRLTVV.

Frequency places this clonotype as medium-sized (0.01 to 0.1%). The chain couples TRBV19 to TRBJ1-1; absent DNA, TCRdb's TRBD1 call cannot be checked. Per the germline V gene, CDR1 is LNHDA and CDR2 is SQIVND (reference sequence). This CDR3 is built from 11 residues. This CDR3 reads CASNRQGEAFF.

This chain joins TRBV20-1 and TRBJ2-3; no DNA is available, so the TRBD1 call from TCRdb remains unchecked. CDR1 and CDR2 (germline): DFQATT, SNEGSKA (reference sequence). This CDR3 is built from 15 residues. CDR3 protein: CSAGTRGIVADTQYF.

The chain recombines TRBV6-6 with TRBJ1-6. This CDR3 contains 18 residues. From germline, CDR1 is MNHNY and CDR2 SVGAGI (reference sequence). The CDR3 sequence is CASSYPDPTEGRNSPLHF.

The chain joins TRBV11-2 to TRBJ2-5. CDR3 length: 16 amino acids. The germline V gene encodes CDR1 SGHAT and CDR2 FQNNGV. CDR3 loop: CASSLGLGKEKETQYF.

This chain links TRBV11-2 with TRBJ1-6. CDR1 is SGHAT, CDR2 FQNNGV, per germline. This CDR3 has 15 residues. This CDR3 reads CASSLRGRNNSPLHF.

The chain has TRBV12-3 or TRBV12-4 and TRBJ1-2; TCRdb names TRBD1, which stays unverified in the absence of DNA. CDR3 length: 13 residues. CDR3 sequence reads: CASRRDRVGGYTF.